This T cell receptor beta chain was recorded in a study of response to subunit inactivated influenza vaccine. MiXCR was run by TCRdb on the RT-PCR reads, yielding one entry per CDR3 protein. The table has 500,000 to 650,000 distinct CDR3 sequences, 7.6% seen once. General observations from the study: The authors put forward the suggestion that each seasonal influenza vaccination may bring in only a limited number of new T cells.

This clonotype was picked up many times. The antigen is undetermined. This receptor was taken from a man between 50 and 69 years old who received an inactivated influenza vaccine. The source was PBMCs from blood, collected less than 30 months after vaccination.

The CDR3 nucleotides are TGTGCCAGCAGCCCCCACCCCGGGTCCCAGGGGTATTCACCCCTCCACTTT. Protein sequence: CASSPHPGSQGYSPLHF. The chain couples TRBV7-9 to TRBJ1-6; D is perhaps TRBD1 (6 bases). There are 17 residues in the CDR3. The V end lost 5 bases, the J end lost 8 bases, and 22 bases lay between the germline ends. Germline values: CDR1 SEHNR, CDR2 FQNEAQ (reference sequence).